A single sample is the source of the 2 T cell receptor beta chains below, sequenced in a study of blood T cell repertoires in COVID-19. Assay: immunoSEQ multiplex PCR; the TCRdb copy retains only in-frame clones and omits some. Of approximately 220,000 clones in the sample, roughly 90% are singletons; the top ten hold roughly 2.8%. The sequenced material came from PBMCs or T cells enriched from blood (not recorded which). These receptors all come from a woman aged 30 to 39 who had recovered from COVID-19.

This sequence joins TRBV5-4 and TRBJ1-3; TRBD1 matches 7 bases. Germline V CDR1 and CDR2: SGHNT, YYREEE (reference sequence). This CDR3 is 16 amino acids long. The V segment lost 0 bases and the J segment 4 bases; nucleotides outside the gene matches: 7. This CDR3 reads CASSLGRGRRGNTIYF. CDR3 DNA: TGTGCCAGCAGCTTGGGGAGGGGGCGAAGGGGAAACACCATATATTTT.

In DNA, the CDR3 is TGTGCCAGCAGCTCCGGACTATACGAGCAGTACTTC. This codes for CASSSGLYEQYF. The chain combines TRBV7-6 with TRBJ2-7, with D possibly being TRBD2 (6 bases). Germline loops: CDR1 SGHVS, CDR2 FNYEAQ. The CDR3 consists of 12 residues. V lost 4 bases and J 4 bases, leaving 8 bases between the germline ends.